A single TCR beta chain is shown here with its context. Original methodology: For nucleated cells, counts were estimated from reference gene primer amplification. The data were produced by immunoSEQ multiplex PCR, yet TCRdb's version contains in-frame clones alone and is incomplete. V and J calls and clone size come straight from that table; D and trimming were deduced from the DNA. Here the sample spans fewer than 250,000 clones, 65% to 90% being singletons. This sample is drawn from a study of blood T cell repertoires in COVID-19. Study as a whole: The study drew acute and convalescent COVID-19 samples from the United States, Italy and Spain.

Cohorts were assigned according to the clinical history that participants reported. V dropped 3 bases and J dropped 6 bases, with 20 bases sitting between them. The CDR3 has 16 amino acids. CDR1 MDHEN and CDR2 SYDVKM come from the germline V gene. The V gene is TRBV28, the J gene TRBJ1-2; tentative D call: TRBD1 (5 bases). Input material: PBMCs or T cells enriched from blood (not recorded which). This receptor was identified in a woman aged 45-65 years with acute COVID-19. CDR3 nucleotide sequence: TGTGCCAGCAGTTTTTTGTTGGGGGGGAAAAATAATGGCTACACCTTC. It is translated as CASSFLLGGKNNGYTF.